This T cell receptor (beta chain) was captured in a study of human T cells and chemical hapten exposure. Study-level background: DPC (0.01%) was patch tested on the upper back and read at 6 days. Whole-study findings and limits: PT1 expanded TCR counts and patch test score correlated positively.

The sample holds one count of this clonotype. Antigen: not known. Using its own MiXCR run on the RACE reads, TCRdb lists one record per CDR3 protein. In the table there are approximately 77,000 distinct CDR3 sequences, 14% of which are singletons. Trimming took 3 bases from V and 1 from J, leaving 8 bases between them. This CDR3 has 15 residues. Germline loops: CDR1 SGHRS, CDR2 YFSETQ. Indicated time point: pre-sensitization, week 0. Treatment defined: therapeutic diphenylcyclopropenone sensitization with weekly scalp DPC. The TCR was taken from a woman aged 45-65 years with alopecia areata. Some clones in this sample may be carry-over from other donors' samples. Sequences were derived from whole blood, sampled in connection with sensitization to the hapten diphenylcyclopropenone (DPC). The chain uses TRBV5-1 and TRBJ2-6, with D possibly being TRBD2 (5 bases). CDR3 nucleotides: TGCGCCAGCAGCTATGGACTTTCTGGGGCCAACGTCCTGACTTTC. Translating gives CASSYGLSGANVLTF.